This T cell receptor (beta chain) was identified in a study of tumor and adjacent non-tumor tissue in lung cancer. A modified ARM-PCR protocol with three rounds of nested PCR amplified TCRbeta. In TCRdb, the multiplex PCR reads were re-called with MiXCR into one record per CDR3 protein. The table has fewer than 130,000 distinct CDR3 sequences, 84% seen once. This clonotype appeared once. No cell sorting was done before RNA was extracted from the tissue. The V end lost 8 bases, the J end lost 5 bases, and 19 bases lay between the germline ends. CDR3 length equals 15 residues. Germline V gives CDR1 GTSNPN, CDR2 SVGIG (reference sequence).

The chain uses TRBV30 and TRBJ1-6; no reliable D call. The clonotype was recovered from a man in his sixties or seventies with non-small cell lung cancer. What was sequenced was lung tumor tissue. For the CDR3, the DNA is TGTGCCAGGAATGAGCTCATGGCGGATAATTCACCCCTCCACTTT. Its translation: CARNELMADNSPLHF.